This is a list of T cell receptor beta chains from one sample in a study of vaccination and CD4 T cells after COVID-19. TCRdb reprocessed the PCR reads via MiXCR and lists one record per CDR3 protein. Counted here are under 15,000 distinct CDR3 sequences, less than 50% occurring once; the ten biggest clones make up about 10%. These TCRs are of unknown antigen specificity. The specimen sequenced was CD4+ T cells from blood, cultured in vitro. Receptor source: a human donor who had recovered from COVID-19. The CDR3 runs from the conserved cysteine through the conserved F or W. Fields, in order: clone size, D gene, V gene, J gene, CDR3 DNA, CDR3 protein. A D gene is named only where the DNA matches it firmly. For some rows the clone size is stated as once, few or many, or as a class when expanded; others skip it.

>NA|NA|TRBV28|TRBJ1-1
TGTGCCAGCAGTCCGACAGGCCTAGGGTGGACTGAAGCTTTCTTT
CASSPTGLGWTEAFF
>NA|NA|TRBV29-1|TRBJ2-1
TGCAGCGCCGATACGGGGGGCGCGGGTCGTGAGCAGTTCTTC
CSADTGGAGREQFF
>NA|TRBD1|TRBV27|TRBJ1-5
TGTGCCAGCAGTCCGTGGGACAGAACCAATCAGCCCCAGCATTTT
CASSPWDRTNQPQHF
>few|TRBD2|TRBV7-2|TRBJ2-2
TGTGCCAGCAGCTTATACCCCGGGACTAGCCTGGGCGGGGAGCTGTTTTTT
CASSLYPGTSLGGELFF
>NA|NA|TRBV28|TRBJ2-7
TGTGCCAGCAGCCGTAGCCCTTCGACAGTTACCTCCTACGAGCAGTACTTC
CASSRSPSTVTSYEQYF
>NA|NA|TRBV20-1|TRBJ2-3
TGCAGTGTTATTCGGATTACCGGGGTTACCACAGATACGCAGTATTTT
CSVIRITGVTTDTQYF
>NA|TRBD2|TRBV20-1|TRBJ2-1
TGCAGTGCTATTAATTGGGCGGGAGGGCCCTCGAAAAATGAGCAGTTCTTC
CSAINWAGGPSKNEQFF
>once|TRBD1|TRBV7-9|TRBJ2-5
TGTGCCAGCAGCTTACGGACAGGGTCCCAAGAGACCCAGTACTTC
CASSLRTGSQETQYF
>NA|NA|TRBV27|TRBJ2-3
TGTGCCAGCAGTTTCAGTGCCCCAGATACGCAGTATTTT
CASSFSAPDTQYF
>NA|NA|TRBV29-1|TRBJ2-7
TGCAGCGTTGGCTCGAAGGGCTACGAGCAGTACTTC
CSVGSKGYEQYF
>once|NA|TRBV1|TRBJ2-3
TGCACCAGCAGCCAAGACATAAGGTGCGGACTAGCGGGTTCCCTCAGCACAGATACGCAGTATTTT
CTSSQDIRCGLAGSLSTDTQYF
>few|NA|TRBV7-9|TRBJ2-7
TGTGCCAGCAGCCTGACAGGAGGCGCGTACGAGCAGTACTTC
CASSLTGGAYEQYF
>NA|NA|TRBV28|TRBJ1-5
TGTGCCAGCAGTTTATTAGGGACACCAAATCAGCCCCAGCATTTT
CASSLLGTPNQPQHF
>NA|NA|TRBV11-2|TRBJ1-3
TGTGCCAGCAGCCAAGGAAACACCATATATTTT
CASSQGNTIYF
>NA|TRBD1|TRBV20-1|TRBJ2-1
TGCAGTGCAACGGGACAGGGAAACAATGAGCAGTTCTTC
CSATGQGNNEQFF
>NA|NA|TRBV28|TRBJ1-4
TGTGCCAGCAAGCGGACAGACTTAAATGAAAAACTGTTTTTT
CASKRTDLNEKLFF
>NA|TRBD1|TRBV20-1|TRBJ2-1
TGCAGTGCTAGAGATCTCCGGACAGGGATATATGAGCAGTTCTTC
CSARDLRTGIYEQFF
>NA|NA|TRBV28|TRBJ1-2
TGTGCCAGCAGTTTCCTTGGGGGGAACTATGGCTACACCTTC
CASSFLGGNYGYTF
>once|TRBD2|TRBV7-6|TRBJ2-7
TGTGCCAGCAGCTTATTCAGCGGGAGGTCCTACGAGCAGTACTTC
CASSLFSGRSYEQYF
>NA|NA|TRBV30|TRBJ1-2
TGTGCCTGGAGCCGCTCGACAGGTGGCTACACCTTC
CAWSRSTGGYTF
>NA|NA|TRBV28|TRBJ1-1
TGTGCCAGCAGTCCACCGGGCAGGGGAAGGGAAACTGAAGCTTTCTTT
CASSPPGRGRETEAFF
>NA|NA|TRBV30|TRBJ2-5
TGTGCCTGGAGTATGGGGTGGGAGACCCAGTACTTC
CAWSMGWETQYF
>NA|NA|TRBV20-1|TRBJ2-3
TGCAGTGCTAGAGATCAAGCGGTCGGCACAGATACGCAGTATTTT
CSARDQAVGTDTQYF
>NA|NA|TRBV5-4|TRBJ2-3
TGTGCCAGCAGCCGTTTTGATCCGACAGATACGCAGTATTTT
CASSRFDPTDTQYF
>few|NA|TRBV20-1|TRBJ2-5
TGCAGTGCTAGAGATCCCCGGGGAGAGACCCAGTACTTC
CSARDPRGETQYF
>NA|TRBD1|TRBV6-2/TRBV6-3|TRBJ1-1
TGTGCCAGCAGCGAGAACATGGGACAGGGGGGGAACACTGAAGCTTTCTTT
CASSENMGQGGNTEAFF
>NA|NA|TRBV12-3/TRBV12-4|TRBJ2-3
TGTGCCAGCAGCCAAAGGGATACGCAGTATTTT
CASSQRDTQYF
>NA|TRBD1|TRBV20-1|TRBJ1-5
TGCAGTGCTAGTCTGCCCGACAGGGATGGCAATCAGCCCCAGCATTTT
CSASLPDRDGNQPQHF
>NA|TRBD1|TRBV6-1|TRBJ1-3
TGTGCCACCCAATACCGACAGGGGCCCTCTGGAAACACCATATATTTT
CATQYRQGPSGNTIYF
>once|TRBD2|TRBV6-1|TRBJ2-1
TGTGCCAGCAGTCTAGCGGGTCCTACCTACAATGAGCAGTTCTTC
CASSLAGPTYNEQFF
>NA|TRBD1|TRBV5-1|TRBJ1-3
TGCGCCAGCAGCACTACGACAGGGTCTGGAAACACCATATATTTT
CASSTTTGSGNTIYF
>NA|NA|TRBV14|TRBJ1-1
TGTGCCAGCAGCCCAGACTTCCCGCAGGGCACTGAAGCTTTCTTT
CASSPDFPQGTEAFF
>few|NA|TRBV20-1|TRBJ1-1
TGCAGTGCTAGAATTCGGGGTCGTGGCACTGAAGCTTTCTTT
CSARIRGRGTEAFF
>few|NA|TRBV6-1|TRBJ1-2
TGTGCCAGCAGTGAAGCGGGTGGGATCTATTCTGGCTACACCTTC
CASSEAGGIYSGYTF
>NA|NA|TRBV7-2|TRBJ2-5
TGTGCCAGCAGCCCTCGTAGGGTGGATGAGACCCAGTACTTC
CASSPRRVDETQYF
>NA|TRBD1|TRBV6-1|TRBJ2-1
TGTGCCAGCAGTGGGACAGGGGGCTGGGGAGATAGCCATGAGCAGTTCTTC
CASSGTGGWGDSHEQFF
>NA|TRBD1|TRBV20-1|TRBJ2-3
TGCAGTGCAAAGGACAGGGAAACAGATACGCAGTATTTT
CSAKDRETDTQYF
>NA|NA|TRBV29-1|TRBJ2-7
TGCAGCTACTTACGGACGGCCACAAGGCAGTACTTC
CSYLRTATRQYF
>NA|NA|TRBV6-9|TRBJ1-5
TGTGCCAGCAGCCCCAGGGATCAGCCCCAGCATTTT
CASSPRDQPQHF
>few|NA|TRBV6-1|TRBJ1-1
TGTGCCAGCAGTCAACAGGGAGTGAACACTGAAGCTTTCTTT
CASSQQGVNTEAFF
>few|TRBD1|TRBV20-1|TRBJ2-2
TGCAGTGCTAGACTAATCGGGACAGAGAACACCGGGGAGCTGTTTTTT
CSARLIGTENTGELFF
>few|NA|TRBV30|TRBJ2-7
TGTGCCTGGAGTGACGGACAGCCCAGCCCCGAGCAGTACTTC
CAWSDGQPSPEQYF
>NA|NA|TRBV20-1|TRBJ2-5
TGCAGTGCCACCCAAGAGACCCAGTACTTC
CSATQETQYF
>NA|NA|TRBV27|TRBJ2-7
TGTGCCAGCAGTTCAGGACAGCCGGGGAGCAGCGAGCAGTACTTC
CASSSGQPGSSEQYF
>large|NA|TRBV2|TRBJ1-6
TGTGCCAGCAGGTCCGGGACCCCACATAATTCACCCCTCCACTTT
CASRSGTPHNSPLHF
>NA|NA|TRBV12-3/TRBV12-4|TRBJ1-2
TGTGCCAGCAGCCCACTCGGGGGGCCCGGTTATGGCTACACCTTC
CASSPLGGPGYGYTF
>few|TRBD1|TRBV5-1|TRBJ1-1
TGCGCCAGCAGCAGGACAGGGGGGCCGGCGACTGAAGCTTTCTTT
CASSRTGGPATEAFF
>once|TRBD1|TRBV7-9|TRBJ2-7
TGTGCCAGCAGCCTAGGGACAGTCCCATACGAGCAGTACTTC
CASSLGTVPYEQYF
>NA|NA|TRBV24-1|TRBJ2-5
TGTGCCACCAGTGATTTTGGGGTAGGGGGGGGCGAGACCCAGTACTTC
CATSDFGVGGGETQYF
>NA|NA|TRBV7-6|TRBJ2-5
TGTGCCAGCAGCAAAGGACGCCCTGGGGGGGAGACCCAGTACTTC
CASSKGRPGGETQYF
>medium-sized|NA|TRBV20-1|TRBJ1-5
TGCAGTGCTATTTCCCAGGGGTATAGCAATCAGCCCCAGCATTTT
CSAISQGYSNQPQHF
>NA|TRBD1|TRBV15|TRBJ1-3
TGTGCCACCAGCAGAATGACAGGGCACTCTGGAAACACCATATATTTT
CATSRMTGHSGNTIYF
>few|NA|TRBV7-9|TRBJ2-1
TGTGCCAGCAGCCCCCGGGACTTTGGCGGCTCCTACAATGAGCAGTTCTTC
CASSPRDFGGSYNEQFF
>NA|TRBD2|TRBV7-9|TRBJ2-1
TGTGCCAGCAGCTTAAGTAGGACTAGCGGGACCAATGAGCAGTTCTTC
CASSLSRTSGTNEQFF
>few|TRBD1|TRBV6-1|TRBJ2-3
TGTGCCAGCGGGGACAGAGGGAGCACAGATACGCAGTATTTT
CASGDRGSTDTQYF
>few|NA|TRBV18|TRBJ2-6
TGTGCCAGCTCTATGCCCGGATCCCGGAACAGCTCTGGGGCCAACGTCCTGACTTTC
CASSMPGSRNSSGANVLTF
>few|NA|TRBV12-3/TRBV12-4|TRBJ1-5
TGTGCCAGCAGTTTAAGGGGGGGGTTCGGTAGTCAGCCCCAGCATTTT
CASSLRGGFGSQPQHF
>NA|NA|TRBV19|TRBJ1-5
TGTGCCAGTAGTATTCTGCGTCACCGAAATCAGCCCCAGCATTTT
CASSILRHRNQPQHF
>NA|TRBD1|TRBV6-2/TRBV6-3|TRBJ2-7
TGTGCCAGCAGTACTCAGGGGGCGAGGGTCTACGAGCAGTACTTC
CASSTQGARVYEQYF
>NA|TRBD1|TRBV27|TRBJ2-2
TGTGCCAGCGAGTTTCTGTTTGGGACAGGGGGCGTCCACGGGGAGCTGTTTTTT
CASEFLFGTGGVHGELFF